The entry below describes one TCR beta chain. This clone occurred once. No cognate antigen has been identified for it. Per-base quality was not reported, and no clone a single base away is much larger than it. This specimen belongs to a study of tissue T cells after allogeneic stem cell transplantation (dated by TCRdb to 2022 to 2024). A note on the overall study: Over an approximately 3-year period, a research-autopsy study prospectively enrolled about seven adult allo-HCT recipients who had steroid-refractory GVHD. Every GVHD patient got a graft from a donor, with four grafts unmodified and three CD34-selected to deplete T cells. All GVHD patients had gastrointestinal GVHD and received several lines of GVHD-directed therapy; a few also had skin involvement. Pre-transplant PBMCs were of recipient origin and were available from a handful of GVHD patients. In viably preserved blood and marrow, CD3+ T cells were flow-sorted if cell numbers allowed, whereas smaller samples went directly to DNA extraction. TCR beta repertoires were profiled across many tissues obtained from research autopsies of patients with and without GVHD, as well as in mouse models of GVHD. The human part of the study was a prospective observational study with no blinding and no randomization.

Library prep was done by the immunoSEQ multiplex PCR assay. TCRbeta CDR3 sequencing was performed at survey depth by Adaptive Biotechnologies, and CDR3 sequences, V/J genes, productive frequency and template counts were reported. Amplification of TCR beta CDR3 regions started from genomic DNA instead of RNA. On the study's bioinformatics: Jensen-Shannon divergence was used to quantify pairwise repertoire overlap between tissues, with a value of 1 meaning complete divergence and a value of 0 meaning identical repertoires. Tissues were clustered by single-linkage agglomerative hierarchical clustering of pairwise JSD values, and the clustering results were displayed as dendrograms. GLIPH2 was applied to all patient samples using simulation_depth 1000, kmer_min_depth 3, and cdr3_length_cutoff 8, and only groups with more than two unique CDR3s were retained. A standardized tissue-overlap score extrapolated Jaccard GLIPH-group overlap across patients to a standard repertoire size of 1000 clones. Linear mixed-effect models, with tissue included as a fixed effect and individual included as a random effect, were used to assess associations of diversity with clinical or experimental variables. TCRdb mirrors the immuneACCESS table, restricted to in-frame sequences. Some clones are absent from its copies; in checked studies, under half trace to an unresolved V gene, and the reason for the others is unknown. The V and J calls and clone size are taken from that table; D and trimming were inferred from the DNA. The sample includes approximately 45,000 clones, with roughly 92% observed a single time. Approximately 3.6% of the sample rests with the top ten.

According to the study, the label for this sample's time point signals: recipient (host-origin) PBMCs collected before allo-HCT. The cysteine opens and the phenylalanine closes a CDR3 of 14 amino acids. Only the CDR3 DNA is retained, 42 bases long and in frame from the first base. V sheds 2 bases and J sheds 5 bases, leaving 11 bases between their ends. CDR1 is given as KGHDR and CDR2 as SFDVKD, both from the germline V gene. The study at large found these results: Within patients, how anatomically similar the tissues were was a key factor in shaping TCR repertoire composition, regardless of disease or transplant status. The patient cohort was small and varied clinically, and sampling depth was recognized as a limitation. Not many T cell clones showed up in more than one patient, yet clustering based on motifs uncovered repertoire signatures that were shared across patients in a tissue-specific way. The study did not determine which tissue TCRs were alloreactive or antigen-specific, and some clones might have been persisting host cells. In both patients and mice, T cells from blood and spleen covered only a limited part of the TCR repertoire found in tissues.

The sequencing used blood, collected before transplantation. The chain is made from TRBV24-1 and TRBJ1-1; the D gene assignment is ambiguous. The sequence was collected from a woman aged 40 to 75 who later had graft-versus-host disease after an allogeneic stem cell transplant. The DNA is TGTGCCACCAGTGATTATAGGTTTGGGACTGAAGCTTTCTTT. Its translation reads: CATSDYRFGTEAFF.